This T cell receptor (beta chain) was sequenced in a study of blood T cells in healthy people across ages. As regards this clonotype: The antigen remains unidentified.

With a J-beta primer mix and a sample-barcoded 5' primer, a second PCR ran about 6 to 11 cycles. Researchers report that a template-switch adaptor with 12 random nucleotides tagged each cDNA molecule. CDR3-containing paired-end reads numbering at least 2.5 million came from each sample. TCRdb re-called the 5' RACE reads through MiXCR, storing one row per CDR3 protein. The profile covers roughly 1,500,000 distinct CDR3 sequences, with about 32% appearing a single time and about 11% taken by the ten largest. Trimming pared 6 bases from V and 6 bases from J, leaving 14 bases between. Germline CDR1 is SGDLS and CDR2 is YYNGEE. This CDR3 has 13 residues. Study results and limitations: Age showed a roughly linear inverse relationship with TCR beta diversity per million T cells.

Sequenced: blood. The V gene is TRBV9, the J gene TRBJ2-3; D remains ambiguous. The receptor was isolated from a woman aged 25-40 years in good health. The CDR3 loop reads CASNAPPWDTQYF. DNA for the CDR3: TGTGCCAGCAACGCCCCGCCTTGGGATACGCAGTATTTT.